The T cell receptor (beta chain) under discussion was sequenced for a study of blood T cell repertoires in COVID-19. V shed 0 bases, J shed 3 bases, and the junction held 5 bases outside the gene matches. CDR1 is SGHTS, CDR2 YDEGEE, per germline. The CDR3 spans 16 residues. Data came from immunoSEQ multiplex PCR; TCRdb stores just in-frame clones and leaves some out. The sample yields 150,000 to 200,000 clones, about 80% seen once. The chain couples TRBV5-8 to TRBJ2-3, with 9 bases identical to TRBD1. The material sequenced was peripheral blood. This receptor was identified in a human donor with acute or convalescent COVID-19. The donor label of this sample is uncertain. CDR3 amino acids: CASSLGDRGKTDTQYF. The CDR3 bases are TGTGCCAGCAGCTTGGGAGACAGGGGGAAGACAGATACGCAGTATTTT.